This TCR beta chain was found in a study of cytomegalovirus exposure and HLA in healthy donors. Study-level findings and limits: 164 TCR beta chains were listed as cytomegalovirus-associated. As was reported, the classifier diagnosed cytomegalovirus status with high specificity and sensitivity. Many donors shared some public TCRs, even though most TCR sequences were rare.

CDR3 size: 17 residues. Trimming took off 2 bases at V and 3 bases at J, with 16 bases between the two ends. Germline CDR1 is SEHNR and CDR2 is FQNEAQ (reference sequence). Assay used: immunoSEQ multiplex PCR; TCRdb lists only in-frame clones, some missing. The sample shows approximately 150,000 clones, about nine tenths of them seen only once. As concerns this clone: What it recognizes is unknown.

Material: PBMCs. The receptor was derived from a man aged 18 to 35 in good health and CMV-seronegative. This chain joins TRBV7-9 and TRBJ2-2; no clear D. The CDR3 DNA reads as TGTGCCAGCAGCTTAAAGAGGCGCGGTCCTGACACCGGGGAGCTGTTTTTT. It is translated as CASSLKRRGPDTGELFF. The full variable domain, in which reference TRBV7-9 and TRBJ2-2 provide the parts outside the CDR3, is DTGVSQNPRHKITKRGQNVTFRCDPISEHNRLYWYRQTLGQGPEFLTYFQNEAQLEKSRLLSDRFSAERPKGSFSTLEIQRTEQGDSAMYLCASSLKRRGPDTGELFFGEGSRLTVL.